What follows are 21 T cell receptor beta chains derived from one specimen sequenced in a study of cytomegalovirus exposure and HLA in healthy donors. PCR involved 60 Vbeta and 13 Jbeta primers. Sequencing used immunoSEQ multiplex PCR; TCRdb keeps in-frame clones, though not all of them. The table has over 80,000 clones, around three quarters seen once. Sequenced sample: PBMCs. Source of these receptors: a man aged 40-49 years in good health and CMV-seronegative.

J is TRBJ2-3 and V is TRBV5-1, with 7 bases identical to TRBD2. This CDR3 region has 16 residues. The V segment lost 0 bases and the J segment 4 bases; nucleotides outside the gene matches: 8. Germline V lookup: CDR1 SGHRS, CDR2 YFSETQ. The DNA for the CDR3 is TGCGCCAGCAGCTTGGAGCGGGGAGGGAATTCAGATACGCAGTATTTT. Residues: CASSLERGGNSDTQYF.

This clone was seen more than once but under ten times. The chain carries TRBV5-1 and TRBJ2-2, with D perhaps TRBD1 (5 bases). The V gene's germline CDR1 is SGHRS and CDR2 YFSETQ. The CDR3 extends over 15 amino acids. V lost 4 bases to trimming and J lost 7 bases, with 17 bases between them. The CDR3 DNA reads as TGCGCCAGCAGCCCTCCGACAGTGGATGGCGGGGAGCTGTTTTTT. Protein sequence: CASSPPTVDGGELFF.

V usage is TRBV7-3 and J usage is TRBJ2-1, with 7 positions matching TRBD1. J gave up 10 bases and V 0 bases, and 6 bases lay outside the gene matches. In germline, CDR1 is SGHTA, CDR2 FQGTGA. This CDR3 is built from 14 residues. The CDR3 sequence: CASSLTDRVGEQFF. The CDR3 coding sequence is TGTGCCAGCAGCTTAACCGACAGGGTCGGGGAGCAGTTCTTC.

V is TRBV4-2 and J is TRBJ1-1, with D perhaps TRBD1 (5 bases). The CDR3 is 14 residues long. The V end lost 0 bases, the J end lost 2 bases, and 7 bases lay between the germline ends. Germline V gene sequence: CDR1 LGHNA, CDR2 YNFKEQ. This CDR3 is CASSQDRENTEAFF. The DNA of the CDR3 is TGTGCCAGCAGCCAAGACAGGGAAAACACTGAAGCTTTCTTT.

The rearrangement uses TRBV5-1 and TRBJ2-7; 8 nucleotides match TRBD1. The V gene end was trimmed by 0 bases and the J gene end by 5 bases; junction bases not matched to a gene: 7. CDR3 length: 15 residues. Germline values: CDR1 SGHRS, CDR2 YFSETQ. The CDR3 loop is CASSLAGQVSDEQYF. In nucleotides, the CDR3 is TGCGCCAGCAGCTTGGCGGGACAGGTGTCGGACGAGCAGTACTTC.

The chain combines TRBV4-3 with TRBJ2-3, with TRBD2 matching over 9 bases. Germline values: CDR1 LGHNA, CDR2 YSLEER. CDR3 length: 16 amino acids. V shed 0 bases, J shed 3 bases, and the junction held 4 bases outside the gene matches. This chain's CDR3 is CASSQDAAGGTDTQYF. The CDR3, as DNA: TGCGCCAGCAGCCAAGACGCAGCGGGGGGAACAGATACGCAGTATTTT.

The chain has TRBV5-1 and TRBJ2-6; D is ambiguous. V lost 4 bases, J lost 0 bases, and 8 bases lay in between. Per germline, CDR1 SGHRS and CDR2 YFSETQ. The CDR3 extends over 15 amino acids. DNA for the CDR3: TGCGCCAGCAGCGGGTGGAGCTCTGGGGCCAACGTCCTGACTTTC. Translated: CASSGWSSGANVLTF.

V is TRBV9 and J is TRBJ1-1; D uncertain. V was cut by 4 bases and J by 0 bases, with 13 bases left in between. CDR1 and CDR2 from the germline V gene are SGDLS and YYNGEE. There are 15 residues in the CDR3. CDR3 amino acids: CASSLSPGMNTEAFF. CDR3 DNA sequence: TGTGCCAGCAGCCTAAGCCCGGGGATGAACACTGAAGCTTTCTTT.

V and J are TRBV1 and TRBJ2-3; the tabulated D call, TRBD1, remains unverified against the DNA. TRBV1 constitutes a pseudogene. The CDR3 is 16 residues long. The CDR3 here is CTSSQGRGTSTDTQYF. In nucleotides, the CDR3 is TGCACCAGCAGCCAAGGCAGGGGGACTAGCACAGATACGCAGTATTTT.

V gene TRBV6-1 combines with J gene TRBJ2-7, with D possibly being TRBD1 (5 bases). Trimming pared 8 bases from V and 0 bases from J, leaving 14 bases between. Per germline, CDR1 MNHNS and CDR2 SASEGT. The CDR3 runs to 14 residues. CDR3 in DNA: TGTGCCAGCCGAAGACAGAGCTACTCCTACGAGCAGTACTTC. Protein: CASRRQSYSYEQYF.

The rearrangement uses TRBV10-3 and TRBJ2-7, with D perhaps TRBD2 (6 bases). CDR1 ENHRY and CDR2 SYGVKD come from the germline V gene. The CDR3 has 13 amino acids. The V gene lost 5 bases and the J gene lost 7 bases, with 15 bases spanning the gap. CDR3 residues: CAISSGLGMEQYF. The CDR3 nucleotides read TGTGCCATCAGTTCGGGACTCGGGATGGAGCAGTACTTC.

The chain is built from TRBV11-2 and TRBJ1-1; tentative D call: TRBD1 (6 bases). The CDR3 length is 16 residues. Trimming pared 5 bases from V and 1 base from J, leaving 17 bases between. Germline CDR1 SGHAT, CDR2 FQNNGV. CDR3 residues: CASSPRTQGTNTEAFF. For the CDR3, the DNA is TGTGCCAGCAGCCCTAGGACACAGGGTACGAACACTGAAGCTTTCTTT.

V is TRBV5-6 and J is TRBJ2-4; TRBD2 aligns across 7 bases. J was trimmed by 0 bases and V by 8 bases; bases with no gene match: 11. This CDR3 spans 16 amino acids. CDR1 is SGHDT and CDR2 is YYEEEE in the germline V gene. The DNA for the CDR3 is TGTGCCAGGAACCTCCCGGGACTACGAGCCAAAAACATTCAGTACTTC. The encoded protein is CARNLPGLRAKNIQYF.

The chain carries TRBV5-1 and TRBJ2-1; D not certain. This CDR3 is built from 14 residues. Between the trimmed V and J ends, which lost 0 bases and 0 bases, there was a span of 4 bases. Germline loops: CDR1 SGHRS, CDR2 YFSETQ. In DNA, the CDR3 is TGCGCCAGCAGCTTGGTGAGCTCCTACAATGAGCAGTTCTTC. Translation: CASSLVSSYNEQFF.

For the CDR3, the DNA is TGTGCCAGCAGCCACAGGTTAGCCAAAAACATTCAGTACTTC. Translation: CASSHRLAKNIQYF. The chain couples TRBV21-1 to TRBJ2-4; TRBD1 is the table's D call and was not checked against the DNA. TRBV21-1 represents a pseudogene. The CDR3 has 14 residues.

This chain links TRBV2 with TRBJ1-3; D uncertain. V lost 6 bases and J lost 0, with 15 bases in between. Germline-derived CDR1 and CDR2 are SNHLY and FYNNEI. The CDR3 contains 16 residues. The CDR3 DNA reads TGTGCCAGCAGCCTTACCGCAGGACTCTCTGGAAACACCATATATTTT. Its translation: CASSLTAGLSGNTIYF. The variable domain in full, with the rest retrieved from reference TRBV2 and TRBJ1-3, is EPEVTQTPSHQVTQMGQEVILRCVPISNHLYFYWYRQILGQKVEFLVSFYNNEISEKSEIFDDQFSVERPDGSNFTLKIRSTKLEDSAMYFCASSLTAGLSGNTIYFGEGSWLTVV.

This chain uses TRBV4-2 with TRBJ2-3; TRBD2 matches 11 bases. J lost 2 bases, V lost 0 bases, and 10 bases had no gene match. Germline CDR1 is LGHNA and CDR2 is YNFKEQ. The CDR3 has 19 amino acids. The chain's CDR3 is CASSQDLGSSGGYTDTQYF. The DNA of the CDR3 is TGTGCCAGCAGCCAAGATCTTGGATCTAGCGGGGGGTACACAGATACGCAGTATTTT.

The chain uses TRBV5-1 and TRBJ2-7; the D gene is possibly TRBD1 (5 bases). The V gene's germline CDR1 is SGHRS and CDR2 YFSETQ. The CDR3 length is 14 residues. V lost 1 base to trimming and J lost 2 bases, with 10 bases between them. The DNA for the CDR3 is TGCGCCAGCAGCTTGAGTACAGGCCCCTACGAGCAGTACTTC. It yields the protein CASSLSTGPYEQYF.

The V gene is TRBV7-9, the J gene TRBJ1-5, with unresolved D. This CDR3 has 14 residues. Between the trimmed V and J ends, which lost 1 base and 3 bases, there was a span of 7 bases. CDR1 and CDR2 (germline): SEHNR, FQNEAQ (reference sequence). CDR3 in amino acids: CASSLVGANQPQHF. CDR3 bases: TGTGCCAGCAGCTTAGTGGGCGCCAATCAGCCCCAGCATTTT.

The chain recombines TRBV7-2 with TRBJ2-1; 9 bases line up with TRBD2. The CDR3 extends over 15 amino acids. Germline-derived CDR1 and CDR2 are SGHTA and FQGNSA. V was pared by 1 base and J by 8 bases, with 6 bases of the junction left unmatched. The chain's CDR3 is CASSLGLAGVYEQFF. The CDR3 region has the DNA TGTGCCAGCAGCTTAGGCTTAGCGGGGGTTTATGAGCAGTTCTTC.

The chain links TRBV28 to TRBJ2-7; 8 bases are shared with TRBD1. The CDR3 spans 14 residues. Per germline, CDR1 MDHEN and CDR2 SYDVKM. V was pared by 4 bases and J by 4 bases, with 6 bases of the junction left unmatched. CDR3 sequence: CASSSDRGAYEQYF. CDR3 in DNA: TGTGCCAGCAGTTCTGACAGGGGAGCATACGAGCAGTACTTC.